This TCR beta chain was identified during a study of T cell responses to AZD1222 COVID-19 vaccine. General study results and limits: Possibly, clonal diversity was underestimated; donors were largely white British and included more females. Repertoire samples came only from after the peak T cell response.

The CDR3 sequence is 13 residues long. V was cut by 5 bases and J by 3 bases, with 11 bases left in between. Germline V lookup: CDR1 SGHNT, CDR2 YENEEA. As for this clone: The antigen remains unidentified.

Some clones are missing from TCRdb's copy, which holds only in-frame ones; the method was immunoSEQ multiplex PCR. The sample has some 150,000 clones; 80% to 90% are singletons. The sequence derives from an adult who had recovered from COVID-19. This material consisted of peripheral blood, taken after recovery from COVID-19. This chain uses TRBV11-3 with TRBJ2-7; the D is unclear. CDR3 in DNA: TGTGCCAGCAGCCCCGGGCCCTACTACGAGCAGTACTTC. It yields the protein CASSPGPYYEQYF. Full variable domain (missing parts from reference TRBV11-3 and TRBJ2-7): EAGVVQSPRYKIIEKKQPVAFWCNPISGHNTLYWYLQNLGQGPELLIRYENEEAVDDSQLPKDRFSAERLKGVDSTLKIQPAELGDSAVYLCASSPGPYYEQYFGPGTRLTVT.